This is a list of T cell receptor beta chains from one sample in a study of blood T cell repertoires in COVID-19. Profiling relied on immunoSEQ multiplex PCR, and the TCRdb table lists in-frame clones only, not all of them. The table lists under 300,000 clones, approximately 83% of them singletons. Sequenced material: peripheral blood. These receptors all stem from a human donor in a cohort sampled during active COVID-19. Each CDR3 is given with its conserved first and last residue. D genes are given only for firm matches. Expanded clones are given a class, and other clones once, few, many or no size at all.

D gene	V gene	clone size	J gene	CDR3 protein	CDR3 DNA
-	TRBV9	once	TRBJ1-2	CASSSSGGGWNYGYTF	TGTGCCAGCAGCTCTTCGGGCGGGGGGTGGAACTATGGCTACACCTTC
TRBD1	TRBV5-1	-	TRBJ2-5	CASSPRTGNLETQYF	TGCGCCAGCAGCCCCAGGACAGGTAATCTGGAGACCCAGTACTTC
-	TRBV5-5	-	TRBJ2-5	CASSERVEETQYF	TGTGCCAGCAGCGAGAGGGTCGAAGAGACCCAGTACTTC
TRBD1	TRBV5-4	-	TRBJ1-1	CASSFQGAGTEAFF	TGTGCCAGCAGCTTCCAGGGGGCAGGCACTGAAGCTTTCTTT
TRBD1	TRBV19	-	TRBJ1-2	CASSISGQGAGYGYTF	TGTGCCAGTAGTATCTCGGGACAGGGGGCCGGCTATGGCTACACCTTC
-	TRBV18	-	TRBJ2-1	CASSPGTYNEQFF	TGTGCCAGCTCACCAGGCACATACAATGAGCAGTTCTTC
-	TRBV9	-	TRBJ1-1	CASSLRGQNTEAFF	TGTGCCAGCAGCTTGCGCGGGCAGAACACTGAAGCTTTCTTT
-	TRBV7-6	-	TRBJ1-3	CASSPRDKGLTGNTIYF	TGTGCCAGCAGCCCCCGAGACAAGGGGCTAACTGGAAACACCATATATTTT
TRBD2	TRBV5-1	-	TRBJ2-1	CASSWRGSSDEQFF	TGCGCCAGCAGCTGGCGCGGGAGCTCCGATGAGCAGTTCTTC
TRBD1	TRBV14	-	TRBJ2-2	CASSRDRGRYPGELFF	TGTGCCAGCAGTCGGGACAGGGGGCGCTATCCCGGGGAGCTGTTTTTT
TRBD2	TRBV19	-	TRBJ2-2	CASSPRLAGSNTGELFF	TGTGCCAGTAGTCCGCGACTAGCGGGCTCGAACACCGGGGAGCTGTTTTTT
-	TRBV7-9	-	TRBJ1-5	CASSITGRDQPQHF	TGTGCCAGCAGCATTACAGGGAGGGATCAGCCCCAGCATTTT
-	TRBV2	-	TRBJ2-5	CAIGVADKRVQYF	TGTGCCATCGGGGTAGCGGACAAGAGAGTCCAGTACTTC
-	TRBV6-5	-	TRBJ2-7	CASRGSRGITYEQYF	TGTGCCAGCAGGGGTAGCCGGGGAATTACCTACGAGCAGTACTTC
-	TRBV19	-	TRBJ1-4	CASSKPLATNEKLFF	TGTGCCAGTAGTAAGCCTCTTGCAACTAATGAAAAACTGTTTTTT
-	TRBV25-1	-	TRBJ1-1	CASAAMNTEAFF	TGTGCCAGCGCGGCTATGAACACTGAAGCTTTCTTT
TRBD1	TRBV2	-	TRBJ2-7	CASRGTDYEQYF	TGTGCCAGCAGGGGGACAGACTACGAGCAGTACTTC
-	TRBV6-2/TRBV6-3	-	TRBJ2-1	CASSPYLNNEQFF	TGTGCCAGCAGCCCATACTTAAACAATGAGCAGTTCTTC
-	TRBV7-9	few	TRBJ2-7	CASSPRGYEQYF	TGTGCCAGCAGCCCGAGGGGGTACGAGCAGTACTTC
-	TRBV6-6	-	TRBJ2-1	CASSIQDNEQFF	TGTGCCAGCAGTATACAGGACAATGAGCAGTTCTTC
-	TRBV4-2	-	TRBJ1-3	CASSREGQGHSGNTIYF	TGTGCCAGCAGCCGAGAAGGCCAGGGACACTCTGGAAACACCATATATTTT
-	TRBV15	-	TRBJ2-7	CATSRDLGYTREQYF	TGTGCCACCAGCAGAGATCTAGGCTACACACGCGAGCAGTACTTC
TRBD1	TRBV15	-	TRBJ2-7	CATSRGDRRLYEQYF	TGTGCCACCAGCAGAGGGGACAGGCGACTCTACGAGCAGTACTTC
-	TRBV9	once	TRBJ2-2	CASSRGTGELFF	TGTGCCAGCAGCAGGGGCACCGGGGAGCTGTTTTTT
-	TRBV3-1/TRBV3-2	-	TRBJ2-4	CASSQSENIQYF	TGTGCCAGCAGCCAGTCCGAAAACATTCAGTACTTC
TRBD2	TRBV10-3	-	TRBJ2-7	CAISVGSGISYEQYF	TGTGCCATCAGTGTCGGTAGCGGGATCTCCTACGAGCAGTACTTC